The 3 T cell receptor beta chains given below trace back to one sample, sequenced in a study of blood T cell repertoires in COVID-19. Some clones are missing from TCRdb's copy, which holds only in-frame ones; the method was immunoSEQ multiplex PCR. The repertoire holds 20,000 to 25,000 clones, with more than 85% as singletons. The specimen sequenced was peripheral blood. These receptors were taken from a man between 65 and 85 years old with active COVID-19.

The chain combines TRBV9 with TRBJ1-2; D gene unclear. Deletions cut 0 bases from V and 8 bases from J, with 14 bases between. The CDR3 spans 14 residues. Germline CDR1 and CDR2: SGDLS and YYNGEE. The CDR3 bases are TGTGCCAGCAGCGTAGGCACAATCCTCGGGGGCTACACCTTC. Encoded protein: CASSVGTILGGYTF.

The chain is built from TRBV5-5 and TRBJ1-6; D remains unclear. V gave up 4 bases and J gave up 10 bases, with 18 bases separating them. Germline CDR1 and CDR2: SGHKS and YYEKEE (reference sequence). The CDR3 contains 15 residues. The DNA for the CDR3 is TGTGCCAGCAGCCCTACAACGAGGGCGCACTCACCCCTCCACTTT. Protein product: CASSPTTRAHSPLHF.

This clone has only one observation. The chain is built from TRBV7-2 and TRBJ1-2, with D perhaps TRBD1 (5 bases). Germline V gene data show CDR1 as SGHTA and CDR2 as FQGNSA. Trimming took 5 bases from V and 3 from J, leaving 16 bases between them. CDR3 length equals 15 residues. For the CDR3, the DNA is TGTGCCAGCAGCACAGGCATGGGGCACTACTATGGCTACACCTTC. As protein: CASSTGMGHYYGYTF. Combining the CDR3 with reference TRBV7-2 and TRBJ1-2 gives the whole variable domain GAGVSQSPSNKVTEKGKDVELRCDPISGHTALYWYRQSLGQGLEFLIYFQGNSAPDKSGLPSDRFSAERTGGSVSTLTIQRTQQEDSAVYLCASSTGMGHYYGYTFGSGTRLTVV.